The sequence of this T cell receptor beta chain was determined in a study of early T cells in non-severe SARS-CoV-2 infection. Study-wide background: Sequenced material consisted of bulk RNA (from unsorted whole blood), and chains were unpaired. General study points: Matching with VDJdb favored anti-spike CD8 responses (missing private and CD4 specificities).

The TCR library protocol was used to attach unique molecular identifiers. These identifiers were attached to individual cDNA molecules. One entry per CDR3 protein results from TCRdb running MiXCR on the 5' RACE reads. The sample yields more than 50,000 distinct CDR3 sequences, about 13% seen once. The germline gives CDR1 MDHEN, CDR2 SYDVKM. V was pared by 4 bases and J by 3 bases, with 3 bases of the junction left unmatched. CDR3 length equals 13 residues. About this clonotype: Antigen specificity is unknown.

What was sequenced was whole blood. The chain is built from TRBV28 and TRBJ2-7; 7 bases map to TRBD2. The sequence was collected from an adult who was a healthcare worker with PCR-confirmed SARS-CoV-2 infection or an uninfected control (not recorded which). The CDR3 sequence is CASSWGGSYEQYF. CDR3 DNA sequence: TGTGCCAGCAGTTGGGGCGGGAGCTACGAGCAGTACTTC.